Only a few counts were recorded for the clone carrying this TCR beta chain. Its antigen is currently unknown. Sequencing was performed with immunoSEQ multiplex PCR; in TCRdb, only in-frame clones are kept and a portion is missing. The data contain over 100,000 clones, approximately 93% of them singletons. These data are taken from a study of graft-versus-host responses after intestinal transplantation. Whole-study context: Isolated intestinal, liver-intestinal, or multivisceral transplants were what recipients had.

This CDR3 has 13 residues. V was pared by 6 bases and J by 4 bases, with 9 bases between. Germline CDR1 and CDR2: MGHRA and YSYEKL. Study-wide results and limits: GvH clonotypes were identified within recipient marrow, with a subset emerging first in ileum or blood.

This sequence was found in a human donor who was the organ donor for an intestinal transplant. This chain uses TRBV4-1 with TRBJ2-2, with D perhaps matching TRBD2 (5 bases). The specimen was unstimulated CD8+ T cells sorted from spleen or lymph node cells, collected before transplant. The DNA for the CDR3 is TGCGCCAGCAGTCTAACTAGCACCGGGGAGCTGTTTTTT. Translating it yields CASSLTSTGELFF.